Following are 26 T cell receptor beta chains from one sample sequenced in a study of CD8 T cells in ankylosing spondylitis. Study findings and constraints: Blood from ankylosing spondylitis patients appeared to carry a characteristic roughly eight-variant TCR beta motif.

These receptors are not linked to any known antigen. TCRdb called the 5' RACE reads again in MiXCR, with one record for every CDR3 protein. This sample has roughly 700,000 distinct CDR3 sequences; over 15% occur once, and the top ten carry 19%. Sequenced input: blood, either unsorted or a sorted T cell fraction (not recorded which). Receptors were obtained from a male donor with ankylosing spondylitis.

This clonotype was seen only a few times. V gene TRBV13 combines with J gene TRBJ1-4; D is ambiguous. Germline V gives CDR1 PRHDT, CDR2 FYEKMQ (reference sequence). There are 14 residues in the CDR3. Trimming left V 4 bases short and J 4 bases short, with 10 bases between. The CDR3 sequence is CASSSGPSNEKLFF. CDR3 sequence (DNA): TGTGCCAGCAGCTCCGGGCCGAGTAATGAAAAACTGTTTTTT.

This clonotype was picked up many times. The V call is TRBV6-1, the J call TRBJ1-3; D is ambiguous. V was shortened by 4 bases and J by 2 bases, with 12 bases between the two germline ends. CDR1 MNHNS and CDR2 SASEGT come from the germline V gene. The CDR3 is made up of 15 amino acids. The CDR3 protein is CASSVPWSPGNTIYF. The CDR3 bases are TGTGCCAGCAGTGTTCCGTGGTCACCTGGAAACACCATATATTTT.

This chain joins TRBV5-1 and TRBJ2-5, with D possibly being TRBD2 (7 bases). Germline V lookup: CDR1 SGHRS, CDR2 YFSETQ. The CDR3 is made up of 15 amino acids. V was trimmed by 4 bases and J by 4 bases, leaving 17 bases between them. Here the CDR3 DNA reads TGCGCCAGCAGCCCGGAAGGGGGGGGGCGAGAGACCCAGTACTTC. It encodes CASSPEGGGRETQYF.

The J gene is TRBJ2-5, the V gene TRBV10-3; TRBD1 aligns across 7 bases. The V gene's germline CDR1 is ENHRY and CDR2 SYGVKD. This CDR3 is built from 15 residues. The ends lost 0 bases at V and 1 base at J; junction bases unmatched: 2. The CDR3 sequence is CAISESRQGQETQYF. DNA of the CDR3: TGTGCCATCAGTGAGTCCCGACAGGGCCAAGAGACCCAGTACTTC.

This clonotype was counted at least ten times. Here the CDR3 reads CASSLAINDRNEKLFF. CDR3 nucleotide sequence: TGCGCCAGCAGCTTGGCGATTAACGACAGGAATGAAAAACTGTTTTTT. The rearrangement uses TRBV5-1 and TRBJ1-4, with TRBD1 as a possible D gene (6 bases). This CDR3 is built from 16 residues. Trimming pared 0 bases from V and 5 bases from J, leaving 14 bases between. Germline assignment: CDR1 SGHRS and CDR2 YFSETQ.

This clonotype was recorded at least ten times. This chain uses TRBV7-8 with TRBJ2-1; weak D call: TRBD2 (5 bases). CDR3 size: 14 residues. The germline CDR1 and CDR2 sequences are SGHVS and FQNEAQ. Trimming left V 1 base short and J 7 bases short, with 11 bases between. Written as DNA, the CDR3 is TGTGCCAGCAGCTTAGTGGGAGTTGGGAATGAGCAGTTCTTC. It specifies CASSLVGVGNEQFF.

This chain links TRBV20-1 with TRBJ1-1; D remains ambiguous. Trimming left V 5 bases short and J 3 bases short, with 13 bases between. This CDR3 region has 13 residues. CDR1 is DFQATT and CDR2 is SNEGSKA in the germline V gene (reference sequence). The CDR3 reads CSAHSDGYTEAFF. The CDR3, as DNA: TGCAGTGCTCATTCGGACGGATACACTGAAGCTTTCTTT.

Concerning this clonotype itself: An end of the junction differs from the germline gene, which may be a read error. The chain employs TRBV7-8 and TRBJ2-7; D is possibly TRBD1 or TRBD2 (6 bases each). Per the germline V gene, CDR1 is SGHVS and CDR2 is FQNEAQ. CDR3 length equals 16 residues. The CDR3 reads CASTLGGTPSSYEQYF. As DNA, the CDR3 is TGTGCCAGCACCTTAGGGGGGACACCCAGCTCCTACGAGCAGTACTTC.

This clonotype came up a few times. The chain uses TRBV7-9 and TRBJ2-1; TRBD2 agrees at 10 bases. The germline gives CDR1 SEHNR, CDR2 FQNEAQ (reference sequence). The CDR3 runs 17 residues. The V gene end was trimmed by 6 bases and the J gene end by 4 bases; junction bases not matched to a gene: 12. CDR3 protein: CASSLVAGTSVYNEQFF. The CDR3 DNA sequence: TGTGCCAGCAGTCTGGTGGCCGGGACTAGCGTATACAATGAGCAGTTCTTC. Variable domain in full (rest from reference TRBV7-9 and TRBJ2-1): DTGVSQNPRHKITKRGQNVTFRCDPISEHNRLYWYRQTLGQGPEFLTYFQNEAQLEKSRLLSDRFSAERPKGSFSTLEIQRTEQGDSAMYLCASSLVAGTSVYNEQFFGPGTRLTVL.

V is TRBV12-3 or TRBV12-4 and J is TRBJ2-3; TRBD2 matches 9 bases. The trim removed 6 bases at V and 4 bases at J, leaving 14 bases unmatched. The CDR3 totals 17 residues. The CDR3 region is CASRASHLRGGSDTQYF. The CDR3 region has the DNA TGTGCCAGCAGAGCCTCTCATCTGCGGGGGGGCTCAGATACGCAGTATTTT.

This clonotype was seen a few times. J is TRBJ2-2 and V is TRBV7-2, with 8 bases fitting TRBD2. The CDR3 is made up of 15 amino acids. The V and J ends lost 1 base and 5 bases, in that order; junction bases with no gene match: 3. Looked up from germline, CDR1 is SGHTA and CDR2 is FQGNSA. The CDR3 region is CASSLDSGGTGELFF. Written as DNA, the CDR3 is TGTGCCAGCAGCTTAGATTCGGGGGGGACCGGGGAGCTGTTTTTT.

This clonotype was found a few times. The chain has TRBV6-2 or TRBV6-3 and TRBJ2-2; a possible D gene is TRBD2 (5 bases). The CDR3 consists of 14 residues. Between the trimmed V and J ends, which lost 5 bases and 6 bases, there was a span of 13 bases. Germline V gene sequence: CDR1 MNHEY, CDR2 SVGEGT. This CDR3 reads CASSTREIAGELFF. The CDR3 region has the DNA TGTGCCAGCAGTACCCGGGAAATTGCCGGGGAGCTGTTTTTT.

The chain joins TRBV4-1 to TRBJ2-5; 7 bases match TRBD1. J lost 3 bases, V lost 4 bases, and 14 bases had no gene match. The CDR3 is made up of 17 amino acids. Germline V CDR1 and CDR2: MGHRA, YSYEKL. The CDR3 loop is CASSRSILKGAEETQYF. The CDR3 DNA reads TGCGCCAGCAGCCGTTCCATCTTAAAGGGGGCGGAAGAGACCCAGTACTTC.

This sequence joins TRBV29-1 and TRBJ1-5, with D uncertain. Trimming pared 5 bases from V and 3 bases from J, leaving 11 bases between. The CDR3 covers 13 residues. Looked up from germline, CDR1 is SQVTM and CDR2 is ANQGSEA. CDR3 sequence reads: CSVLTGFNQPQHF. The CDR3 DNA follows: TGCAGCGTTTTGACCGGGTTCAATCAGCCCCAGCATTTT.

This clonotype was observed many times. The rearrangement links TRBV5-1 to TRBJ1-4, with D possibly TRBD1 on 5 matching bases. V gave up 7 bases and J gave up 7 bases, with 17 bases separating them. The CDR3 contains 14 residues. Looked up from germline, CDR1 is SGHRS and CDR2 is YFSETQ. This CDR3 is CASSGTSGGEKLFF. The CDR3 coding sequence is TGCGCCAGCTCGGGGACCTCTGGCGGTGAAAAACTGTTTTTT.

This clonotype was counted ten times or more. This rearrangement joins TRBV27 to TRBJ2-3; no clear D gene. Germline V gene data show CDR1 as MNHEY and CDR2 as SMNVEV (reference sequence). The length of the CDR3 is 11 residues. The germline V and J ends were trimmed by 3 bases and 6 bases, with 4 bases remaining between them. In nucleotides, the CDR3 is TGTGCCAGCAGTTTTTTTGATACGCAGTATTTT. Amino acid sequence: CASSFFDTQYF.

Only a few counts were recorded for this clonotype. The rearrangement uses TRBV6-5 and TRBJ1-1, with unresolved D. Trimming took 4 bases from V and 1 from J, leaving 7 bases between them. The CDR3 runs to 13 residues. From germline, CDR1 is MNHEY and CDR2 SVGAGI. In DNA form, the CDR3 reads TGTGCCAGCAGTTGGGGTACGAACACTGAAGCTTTCTTT. It specifies CASSWGTNTEAFF.

The chain has TRBV7-3 and TRBJ2-2; D gene uncertain. The CDR3 has 13 residues. Germline V lookup: CDR1 SGHTA, CDR2 FQGTGA. V lost 5 bases to trimming and J lost 4 bases, with 8 bases between them. For the CDR3, the DNA is TGTGCCAGCAGCCCAGCCCCCACCGGGGAGCTGTTTTTT. Its translation is CASSPAPTGELFF.

This clonotype was detected only a few times. The chain recombines TRBV6-5 with TRBJ2-5; D is unresolved. V was shortened by 5 bases and J by 5 bases, with 9 bases between the two germline ends. This CDR3 has 12 amino acids. Germline lookup yields CDR1 MNHEY and CDR2 SVGAGI. In DNA form, the CDR3 reads TGTGCCAGCAGTCCGGACGGGGAGACCCAGTACTTC. This encodes CASSPDGETQYF.

There are a few counts of this clonotype. The chain combines TRBV6-5 with TRBJ1-6; 8 nucleotides align to TRBD1. J lost 2 bases, V lost 2 bases, and 8 bases had no gene match. Germline CDR1 is MNHEY and CDR2 is SVGAGI. The CDR3 extends over 18 amino acids. Written as DNA, the CDR3 is TGTGCCAGCAGTTACCCCAGGGGGCGCATGACCTATAATTCACCCCTCCACTTT. Amino acids: CASSYPRGRMTYNSPLHF.

The chain recombines TRBV12-3 or TRBV12-4 with TRBJ1-5; D is possibly TRBD1 (5 bases). Deletions cut 4 bases from V and 4 bases from J, with 14 bases between. CDR3 length: 15 residues. The CDR3 DNA reads as TGTGCCAGCAGTTATCGCGGGACGGGGAATCAGCCCCAGCATTTT. Translating gives CASSYRGTGNQPQHF.

The chain uses TRBV5-1 and TRBJ1-3; a possible D gene is TRBD1 (5 bases). CDR1 SGHRS and CDR2 YFSETQ come from the germline V gene. CDR3 length: 14 amino acids. V lost 4 bases to trimming and J lost 2 bases, with 10 bases between them. The chain's CDR3 is CASSPGGAGNTIYF. In DNA, the CDR3 is TGCGCCAGCAGCCCGGGGGGGGCTGGAAACACCATATATTTT.

The genes are TRBV19 and TRBJ2-3; 9 bases are shared with TRBD1. CDR1 is LNHDA, CDR2 SQIVND, per germline (reference sequence). This CDR3 has 16 residues. J gave up 2 bases and V 10 bases, and 13 bases lay outside the gene matches. CDR3 protein: CATTPTGGPFTDTQYF. The CDR3 bases are TGTGCCACTACTCCGACAGGGGGACCCTTCACAGATACGCAGTATTTT. Variable domain in full (rest from reference TRBV19 and TRBJ2-3): DGGITQSPKYLFRKEGQNVTLSCEQNLNHDAMYWYRQDPGQGLRLIYYSQIVNDFQKGDIAEGYSVSREKKESFPLTVTSAQKNPTAFYLCATTPTGGPFTDTQYFGPGTRLTVL.

The V gene is TRBV25-1, the J gene TRBJ2-3; D is undetermined. Trimming cost V 2 bases and J 4 bases, with 7 bases left between them. Germline CDR1 reads MGHDK; CDR2 reads SYGVNS. The CDR3 extends over 13 amino acids. In DNA form, the CDR3 reads TGTGCCAGCAGTGAAGGGTACGCAGATACGCAGTATTTT. It yields the protein CASSEGYADTQYF.

This clonotype came up many times. The chain employs TRBV29-1 and TRBJ1-5; D not resolved. Germline loops: CDR1 SQVTM, CDR2 ANQGSEA. CDR3 length: 12 amino acids. V was pared by 6 bases and J by 4 bases, with 10 bases between. In DNA form, the CDR3 reads TGCAGCGTCGCCTCAGGAAATCAGCCCCAGCATTTT. It yields the protein CSVASGNQPQHF.

This clonotype was counted ten times or more. The V and J genes are TRBV12-3 or TRBV12-4 and TRBJ2-1; 16 bases match TRBD2. V lost 3 bases, J lost 3 bases, and 11 bases stayed unmatched. The CDR3 is 20 residues long. The CDR3 sequence is CASSFYPGLAGGIVYNEQFF. CDR3 in DNA: TGTGCCAGCAGTTTCTACCCGGGACTAGCGGGGGGGATCGTCTACAATGAGCAGTTCTTC.